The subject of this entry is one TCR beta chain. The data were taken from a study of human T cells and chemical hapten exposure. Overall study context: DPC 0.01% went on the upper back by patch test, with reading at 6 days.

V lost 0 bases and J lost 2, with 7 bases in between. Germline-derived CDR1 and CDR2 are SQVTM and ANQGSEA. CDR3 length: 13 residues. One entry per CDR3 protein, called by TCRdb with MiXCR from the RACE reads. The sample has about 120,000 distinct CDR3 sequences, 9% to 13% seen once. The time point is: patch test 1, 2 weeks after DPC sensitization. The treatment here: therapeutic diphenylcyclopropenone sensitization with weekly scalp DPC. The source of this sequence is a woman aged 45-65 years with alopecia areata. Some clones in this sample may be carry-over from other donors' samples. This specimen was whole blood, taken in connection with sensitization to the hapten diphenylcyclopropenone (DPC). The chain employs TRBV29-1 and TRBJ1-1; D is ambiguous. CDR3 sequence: CSVEENANTEAFF. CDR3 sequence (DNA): TGCAGCGTTGAAGAAAACGCCAACACTGAAGCTTTCTTT. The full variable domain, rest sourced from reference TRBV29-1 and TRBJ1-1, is SAVISQKPSRDICQRGTSLTIQCQVDSQVTMMFWYRQQPGQSLTLIATANQGSEATYESGFVIDKFPISRPNLTFSTLTVSNMSPEDSSIYLCSVEENANTEAFFGQGTRLTVV.